The sequence of this TCR beta chain was determined in a study of control samples from healthy donors and cancer patients. Trimming took 0 bases from V and 6 from J; bases not matched to a gene: 10. Germline CDR1 and CDR2: MNHEY and SVGEGT. The CDR3 loop spans 17 amino acids. Repertoires were generated with immunoSEQ multiplex PCR, while TCRdb's copy carries only in-frame clones and drops some. Altogether some 120,000 clones are present, more than 70% being singletons, with the ten largest covering roughly 40%. The chain combines TRBV6-2 or TRBV6-3 with TRBJ2-7; TRBD1 agrees at 11 bases. The receptor was isolated from a man aged 45-60 years in good health. Specimen: blood. The CDR3 protein is CASSYSAGQGGFFEQYF. CDR3 coding DNA: TGTGCCAGCAGTTACTCAGCGGGACAGGGGGGCTTCTTCGAGCAGTACTTC.